Shown below are 9 T cell receptor beta chains from a single sample sequenced in a study of blood T cell repertoires in COVID-19. Only in-frame clones appear in the TCRdb table, and some are missing; sequencing was by immunoSEQ multiplex PCR. The sample has about 150,000 clones, around 83% seen once; the top ten hold about 12%. Specimen: peripheral blood. The receptors originated from a woman aged 60 to 75 with COVID-19, enrolled during active disease.

The chain combines TRBV5-6 with TRBJ2-7; TRBD1 matches at 8 bases. This CDR3 contains 16 residues. CDR1 and CDR2 (germline): SGHDT, YYEEEE. Unmatched junction bases numbered 14, after V lost 5 bases and J lost 4 bases. The CDR3 nucleotides are TGTGCCAGCAGGTTACCCGAGAAGGACAGGGAATACGAGCAGTACTTC. It codes for CASRLPEKDREYEQYF. Supplemented by reference TRBV5-6 and TRBJ2-7, the full variable domain reads DAGVTQSPTHLIKTRGQQVTLRCSPKSGHDTVSWYQQALGQGPQFIFQYYEEEERQRGNFPDRFSGHQFPNYSSELNVNALLLGDSALYLCASRLPEKDREYEQYFGPGTRLTVT.

The chain couples TRBV7-2 to TRBJ1-2, with D tentatively TRBD1 (6 bases). CDR1 and CDR2 (germline): SGHTA, FQGNSA. CDR3 size: 15 residues. V shed 5 bases and J shed 8 bases, with 21 bases lying between them. Here the CDR3 reads CASSQGPAIIGGYTF. The CDR3 DNA reads TGTGCCAGCAGCCAGGGGCCCGCGATAATTGGGGGCTACACCTTC.

The V call is TRBV27, the J call TRBJ1-1, with no clear D. Germline-derived CDR1 and CDR2 are MNHEY and SMNVEV (reference sequence). The CDR3 has 13 residues. V lost 6 bases and J lost 1, with 9 bases in between. This CDR3 is CASRPTTNTEAFF. As DNA, the CDR3 is TGTGCCAGCAGGCCGACAACGAACACTGAAGCTTTCTTT.

The chain has TRBV6-5 and TRBJ1-4; 7 bases line up with TRBD1. The V gene end was trimmed by 11 bases and the J gene end by 8 bases; junction bases not matched to a gene: 11. The V gene's germline CDR1 is MNHEY and CDR2 SVGAGI. This CDR3 has 13 amino acids. The CDR3 reads CAGQTGLGEKLFF. CDR3 nucleotide sequence: TGTGCCGGACAGACAGGGCTTGGGGAAAAACTGTTTTTT.

The rearrangement uses TRBV7-9 and TRBJ2-2, with 7 bases aligning to TRBD1. The CDR3 extends over 15 amino acids. The germline CDR1 and CDR2 sequences are SEHNR and FQNEAQ (reference sequence). With 5 bases clipped from V and 7 bases from J, the junction kept 10 bases outside the gene matches. CDR3 sequence (DNA): TGTGCCAGCAGCCCACGGACAGGAGGTAACGGGGAGCTGTTTTTT. The encoded protein is CASSPRTGGNGELFF. Supplemented by reference TRBV7-9 and TRBJ2-2, the full variable domain reads DTGVSQNPRHKITKRGQNVTFRCDPISEHNRLYWYRQTLGQGPEFLTYFQNEAQLEKSRLLSDRFSAERPKGSFSTLEIQRTEQGDSAMYLCASSPRTGGNGELFFGEGSRLTVL.

The chain recombines TRBV7-9 with TRBJ1-3, with TRBD1 as a possible D gene (5 bases). Germline V gene lookup returns CDR1 SEHNR and CDR2 FQNEAQ (reference sequence). V lost 3 bases, J lost 4 bases, and 16 bases lay in between. The CDR3 is 16 amino acids. CDR3 sequence: CASSLRDPSPGNTIYF. The CDR3 DNA reads as TGTGCCAGCAGCTTGCGGGACCCTTCGCCAGGAAACACCATATATTTT.

The chain combines TRBV5-1 with TRBJ1-2; D not certain. The length of the CDR3 is 17 residues. Looked up from germline, CDR1 is SGHRS and CDR2 is YFSETQ. The ends were cut back, 0 bases at V and 7 bases at J, with 22 bases in the middle. The CDR3 DNA follows: TGCGCCAGCAGCTTGGAGGTAGGAGGACCCGGATCGGGTGGCTACACCTTC. Translated, it gives CASSLEVGGPGSGGYTF.

This clone was seen a single time. V usage is TRBV19 and J usage is TRBJ1-6; TRBD1 agrees at 9 bases. This CDR3 is built from 18 residues. V was pared by 6 bases and J by 1 base, with 10 bases of the junction left unmatched. Per germline, CDR1 LNHDA and CDR2 SQIVND (reference sequence). CDR3 in DNA: TGTGCCAGTAGGAGGGACAGGGCAAAAGGATCCTATAATTCACCCCTCCACTTT. It specifies CASRRDRAKGSYNSPLHF.

This clone has just one count. The chain recombines TRBV9 with TRBJ2-1; no firm D call. The length of the CDR3 is 15 residues. With 2 bases removed from V and 5 bases from J, the gap between germline ends came to 14 bases. Germline assignment: CDR1 SGDLS and CDR2 YYNGEE. The CDR3 coding sequence is TGTGCCAGCAGCGTGTCTAGTACCCCCCACAATGAGCAGTTCTTC. Translation gives CASSVSSTPHNEQFF.